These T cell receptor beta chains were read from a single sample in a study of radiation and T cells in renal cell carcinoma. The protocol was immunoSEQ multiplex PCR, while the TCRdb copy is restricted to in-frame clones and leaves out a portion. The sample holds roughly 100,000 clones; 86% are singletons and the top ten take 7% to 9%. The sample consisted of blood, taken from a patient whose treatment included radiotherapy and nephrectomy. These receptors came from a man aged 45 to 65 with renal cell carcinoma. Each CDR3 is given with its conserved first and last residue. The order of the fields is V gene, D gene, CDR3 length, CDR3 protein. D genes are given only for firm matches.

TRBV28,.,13,CASSRDISNEQFF
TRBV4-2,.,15,CASSQEIMSNQPQHF
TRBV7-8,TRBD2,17,CASSLAGTSGSLETQYF
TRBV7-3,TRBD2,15,CASSSGLAGYNEQFF
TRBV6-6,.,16,CASSYRQGSGAGELFF
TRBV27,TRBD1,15,CASSLMAQGPGELFF
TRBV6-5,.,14,CASGDWDVGNEQFF
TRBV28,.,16,CASRRPGSSSYNEQFF
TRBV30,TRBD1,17,CAWSVSSYRGLYNEQFF
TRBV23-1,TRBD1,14,CASSHPDRVDEAFF
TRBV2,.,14,CASSGTVSGNTIYF
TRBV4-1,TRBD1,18,CASRKSVLRDRGLDTQYF
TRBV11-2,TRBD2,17,CASSLDPGGRPPYEQYF
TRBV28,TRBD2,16,CASSLSVAGPTYEQYF
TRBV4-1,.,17,CASSLTGQRKSGNTIYF
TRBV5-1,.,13,CASSSQGSDTQYF
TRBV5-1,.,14,CASSSGANGNTIYF
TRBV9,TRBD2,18,CASSVGSQVLAGGYEQFF
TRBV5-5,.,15,CASSLVLASYNEQFF
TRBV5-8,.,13,CASSRSSVAEAFF
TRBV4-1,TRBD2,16,CASSHSTGGTSTEQFF
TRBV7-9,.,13,CGGGPYLTDTQYF
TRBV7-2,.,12,CASSSLYAEQFF
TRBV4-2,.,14,CASSTSGVNTEAFF
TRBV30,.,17,CAWKIKPGLRDGQPQHF
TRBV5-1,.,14,CASGHGDSYNEQFF
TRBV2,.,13,CASSDSRDTEAFF
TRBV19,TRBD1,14,CASSFPDRGRGYTF
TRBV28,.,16,CASSSPGQISNQPQHF
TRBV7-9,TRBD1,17,CASSLGQGASTNEKLFF
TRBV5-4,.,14,CASSREGTADTQYF
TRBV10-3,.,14,CAISDYTGIDGYTF
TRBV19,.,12,CASSGLDYGYTF
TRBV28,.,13,CASSNSDGTEAFF
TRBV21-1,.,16,CASSRPLAGTADTQYF
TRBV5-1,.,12,CASSPNTGIAFF
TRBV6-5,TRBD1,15,CASSLTGAAAYEQYF
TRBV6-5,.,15,CASSYRTGNSYEQYF
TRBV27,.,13,CASSHYPPYEQYF
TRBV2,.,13,CASSKTVTDTQYF
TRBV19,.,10,CASWGIGAFF
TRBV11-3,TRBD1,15,CASSYGTENTGELFF